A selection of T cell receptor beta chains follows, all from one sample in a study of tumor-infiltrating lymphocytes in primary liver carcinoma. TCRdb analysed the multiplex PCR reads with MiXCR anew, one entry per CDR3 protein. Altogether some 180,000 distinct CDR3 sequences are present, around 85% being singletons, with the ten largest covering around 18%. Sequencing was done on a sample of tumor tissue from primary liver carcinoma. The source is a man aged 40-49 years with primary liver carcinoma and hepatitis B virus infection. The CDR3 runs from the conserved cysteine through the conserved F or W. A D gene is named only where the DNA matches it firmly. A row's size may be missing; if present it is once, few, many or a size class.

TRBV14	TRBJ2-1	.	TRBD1	TGTGCCAGCAGCCCGGACAGGGATCAGTTTTACAATGAGCAGTTGTTC	CASSPDRDQFYNEQLF
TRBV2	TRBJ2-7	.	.	TGTGTCAAAAGTCCCCTAGCGTCACCCCGGGGGGAGCAGTACTTC	CVKSPLASPRGEQYF
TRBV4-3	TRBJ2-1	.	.	TGCGCCAGCAGCCAATTCCCCCACCTGGGGGACAATAAGCAGTCCTTC	CASSQFPHLGDNKQSF
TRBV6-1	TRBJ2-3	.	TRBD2	TGTGCCAGCGGATTAGCGGGAGAAACAAATACGCAGTATTTT	CASGLAGETNTQYF
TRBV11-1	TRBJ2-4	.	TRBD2	TGTGCCAGCAGCTGTCCCGGGACTAGCTTGATCAAAAATATTCAGTACTTC	CASSCPGTSLIKNIQYF
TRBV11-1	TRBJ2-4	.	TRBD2	TGTGCCAGCAGCTTTCCCGGGACTAACGGGACCAAAAACGATCAGTATTTC	CASSFPGTNGTKNDQYF
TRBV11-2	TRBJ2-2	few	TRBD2	TGTGCCAGCAGTTTGGTGACTAGCGGGGGCACCTGGGAGCTGTTTTTT	CASSLVTSGGTWELFF
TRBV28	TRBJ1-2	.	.	TGTGTCAGTAGTTTTTCGGAGAACTATGGCTACACCTTC	CVSSFSENYGYTF
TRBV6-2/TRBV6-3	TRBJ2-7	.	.	TGTGCCAGCAGCCCCCTACTAGCAGACTACGAGCAGTACTTC	CASSPLLADYEQYF
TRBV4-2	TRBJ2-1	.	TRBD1	TGTGCCAGCAGTCGACGGACAGGGTCAGTTGTCAATGAGCAGTTCTTC	CASSRRTGSVVNEQFF
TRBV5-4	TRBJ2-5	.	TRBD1	TGTACCAGCAGCGGAACCACAGGGGGGAGGATGGAGACCCACTACTTC	CTSSGTTGGRMETHYF
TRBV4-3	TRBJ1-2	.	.	TGCACCAGCAGCCAGGCAGGGGCAGGGAGGAACTATGTCTACACGTTC	CTSSQAGAGRNYVYTF
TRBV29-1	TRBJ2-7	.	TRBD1	TGCACCGCTGCCGGGACAGGGGGGTACGAGCAGTATTTC	CTAAGTGGYEQYF
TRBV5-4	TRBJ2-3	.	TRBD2	TGTGCCAGCAGCTGGGCTAGCGGGAGATTTACAGATACGCAGTATTTT	CASSWASGRFTDTQYF
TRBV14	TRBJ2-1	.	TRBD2	TGTACCAGCAGTGACGTAGCGGGATGGGTAAACAATGAGCAGTCCTTC	CTSSDVAGWVNNEQSF
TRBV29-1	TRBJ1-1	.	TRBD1	TGTAGCGAGTCAGGGGGCCCGGGAATGAACACTGAAGCTTTCTTT	CSESGGPGMNTEAFF
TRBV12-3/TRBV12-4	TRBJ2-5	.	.	TGTGCCATCAGTTTGAGGTCAAAAGAGACCCAGTACTTC	CAISLRSKETQYF
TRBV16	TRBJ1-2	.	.	TGTGCCAGCAGCCAATCGGTAACGGGGTATGGCTACACCTTC	CASSQSVTGYGYTF
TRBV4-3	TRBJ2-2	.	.	TGTGCCAACAGCCAAGATCTGGCAGGGCGAGGGGAGCTGTTTTTT	CANSQDLAGRGELFF
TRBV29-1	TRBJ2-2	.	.	TGCAGCGTTATGTACACCGGGGAGTTTTTTTTT	CSVMYTGEFFF
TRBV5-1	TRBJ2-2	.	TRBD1	TGCGCGAGCAGCGACAGGGTCCAGGACACCGGGGAGCTGTTTTTT	CASSDRVQDTGELFF
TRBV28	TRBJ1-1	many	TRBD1	TGTGCCAGCAGTTCACCGGCTACAGGGGCAGCTTTCTTT	CASSSPATGAAFF
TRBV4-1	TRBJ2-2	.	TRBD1	TGCGCCAGCAGAGCCGGGACAGGGGGCGATATCGGGGAGCTGTTTTTT	CASRAGTGGDIGELFF
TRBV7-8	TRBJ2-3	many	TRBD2	TGTGCCAGCAGCCCGTGGGGACTAGCGGTCCTCCGGGATACGCAGTATTTT	CASSPWGLAVLRDTQYF
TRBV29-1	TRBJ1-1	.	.	TGCATCGTTGATAAACGTCAGTTAATTTCTGAAGCATTCTTT	CIVDKRQLISEAFF
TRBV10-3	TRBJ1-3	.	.	TGTGCCATAAAAGAACCGGACTCCCGAAACATCATATATTTT	CAIKEPDSRNIIYF
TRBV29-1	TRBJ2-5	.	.	TGCAGTGCTGAAGGTCAGGGCCGTGAGACCCAGTACTTC	CSAEGQGRETQYF
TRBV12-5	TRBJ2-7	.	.	TGTGTCAGTGAGGGGACCGCTTCCTTCGAGCAGTACTTC	CVSEGTASFEQYF
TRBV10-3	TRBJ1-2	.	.	TGTGCCATCAGTGTCGAGAGGGGATGGGATGGCTATACCTTC	CAISVERGWDGYTF
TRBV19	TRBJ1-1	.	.	TGTGCCAGTCAGGAGGCCACTTTGAATGAAGCTTTCTTT	CASQEATLNEAFF
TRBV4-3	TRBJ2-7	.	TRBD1	TGCGCCAGCAGACAAGAAGCACCCGGGACAGGGCGGTACGAGCAATATTTC	CASRQEAPGTGRYEQYF
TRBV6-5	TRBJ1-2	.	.	TGTGCCAGCAATTCGCCCAGGGACCCGGTATATGGCTACACCTTC	CASNSPRDPVYGYTF
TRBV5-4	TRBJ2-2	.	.	TGTGCCAGCAGGCCAGGGGCGAGCACCGGGGAGCTGTATTTT	CASRPGASTGELYF
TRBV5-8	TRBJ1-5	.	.	TGTGCCAGCAGCTTGGCATGGCACCAGCCCCAACATTTT	CASSLAWHQPQHF
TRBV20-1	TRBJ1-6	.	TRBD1	TGCAGTGCTTACAGGGGTCTGGGGTCACCCCTCCACTTT	CSAYRGLGSPLHF
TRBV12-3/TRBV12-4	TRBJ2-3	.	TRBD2	TGTGACAGCAGTACTAGCGGCACAGATACTCAGTATTTT	CDSSTSGTDTQYF
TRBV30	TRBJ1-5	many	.	TGTGCCTGGAGTGGGCTTCATGGGGAGCCCCAGCATTTT	CAWSGLHGEPQHF
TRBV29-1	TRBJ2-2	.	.	TGCAGCGTTGAGGGGGGGGCAAACACCGGGAAGCTGTTTTTT	CSVEGGANTGKLFF
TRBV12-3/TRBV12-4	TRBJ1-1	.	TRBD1	TGTGCCATCAGTAGACCGGGACAGGGTAACACTGAAGCCTTCTTT	CAISRPGQGNTEAFF
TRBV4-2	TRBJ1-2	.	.	TGTGCTAGCAGCCGAGATGTGCAGGGTACCTATGGCTACACCTTC	CASSRDVQGTYGYTF
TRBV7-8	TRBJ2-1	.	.	TGTGCCAGCTGCCTAGGGCGGGCCGGGGAGCAGCTCTTC	CASCLGRAGEQLF
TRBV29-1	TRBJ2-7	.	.	TGCAACGTAGGGGACTTACCTGTCTCGGAGCAGTACTTC	CNVGDLPVSEQYF
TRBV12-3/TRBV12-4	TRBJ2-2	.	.	TGTGCCAGTAGTTTAGGTCTGCGGCGCGGGGGGGAGCTGTTTTTT	CASSLGLRRGGELFF